This T cell receptor beta chain derives from a study of blood T cell repertoires in COVID-19. The overall study: Collection of acute and convalescent COVID-19 samples took place in the United States, Italy and Spain. The cDNA or gDNA used as material had been derived from T cells, B-cell-depleted T cells, or PBMCs.

V lost 1 base and J 8 bases, leaving 12 bases between the germline ends. CDR1 is SGHRS, CDR2 YFSETQ, per germline. This CDR3 spans 13 amino acids. As handled by the study authors: Reference gene primer amplification gave nucleated cell count estimates. Sequencing used immunoSEQ multiplex PCR; TCRdb keeps in-frame clones, though not all of them. The D gene and trimming were derived from the DNA, and the V and J assignments and clone size from that table. This table holds roughly 150,000 clones, 78% found once. This clone came up a few times. Material: peripheral blood. This TCR was sampled from a woman of 80 years or more with acute or convalescent COVID-19. The chain is built from TRBV5-1 and TRBJ1-2; D perhaps matches TRBD1 (6 bases). The CDR3 sequence is CASSLTGKEGYTF. The CDR3 DNA is TGCGCCAGCAGCTTGACAGGGAAGGAAGGCTACACCTTC.